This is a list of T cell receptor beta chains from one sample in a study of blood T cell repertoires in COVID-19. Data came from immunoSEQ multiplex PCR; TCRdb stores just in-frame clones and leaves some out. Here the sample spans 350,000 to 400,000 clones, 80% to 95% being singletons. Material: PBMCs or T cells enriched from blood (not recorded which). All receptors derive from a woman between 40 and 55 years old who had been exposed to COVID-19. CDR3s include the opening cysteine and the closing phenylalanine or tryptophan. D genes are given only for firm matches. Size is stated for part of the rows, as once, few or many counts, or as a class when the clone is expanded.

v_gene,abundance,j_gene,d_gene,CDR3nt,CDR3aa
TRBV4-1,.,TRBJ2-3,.,TGCGCCAGCAGCCAAGAGTCGGGCGGGGAAGATACGCAGTATTTT,CASSQESGGEDTQYF
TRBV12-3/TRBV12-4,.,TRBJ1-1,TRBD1,TGTGCCAGCAGTTTTATGGGACAGGGCTTCGCTTTCTTT,CASSFMGQGFAFF
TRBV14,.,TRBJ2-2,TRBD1,TGTGCCAGCAGCCGGGACAGTAGGAACACCGGGGAGCTGTTTTTT,CASSRDSRNTGELFF
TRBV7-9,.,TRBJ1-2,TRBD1,TGTGCCAGCAGCTTCCCGGGACAGGGGGTTTGGGACTATGGCTACACCTTC,CASSFPGQGVWDYGYTF
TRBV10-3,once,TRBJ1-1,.,TGTGCCATCAGTAGGGGCCAGGTGGGCACTGAAGCTTTCTTT,CAISRGQVGTEAFF
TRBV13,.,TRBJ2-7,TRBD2,TGTGCCAGCAGCTTGGGGACTAGCGGGGCTAACGAGCAGTACTTC,CASSLGTSGANEQYF
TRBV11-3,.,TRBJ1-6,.,TGTGCCAGCAGCCTACCCGCGCAGGGGTCTTATAATTCACCCCTCCACTTT,CASSLPAQGSYNSPLHF
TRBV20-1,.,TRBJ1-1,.,TGCAGTGCTAGAGACGGTTTTGAAGCTTTCTTT,CSARDGFEAFF
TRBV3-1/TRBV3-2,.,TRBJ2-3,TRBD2,TGTGCCAGCAGCCAATCGGGGGGGGGCAGGGCCTTACTCACAGATACGCAGTATTTT,CASSQSGGGRALLTDTQYF
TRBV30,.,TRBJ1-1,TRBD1,TGTGCCTGGAGGCCAGGGGGTCTTCGGAACACTGAAGCTTTCTTT,CAWRPGGLRNTEAFF
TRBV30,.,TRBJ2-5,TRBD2,TGTGCCTGGAGTGTTCTAGCGGGAGGGCCTAGAGAGACCCAGTACTTC,CAWSVLAGGPRETQYF
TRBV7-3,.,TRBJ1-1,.,TGTGCCAGCAGCCCAGGGACTTCGCAGACTGAAGCTTTCTTT,CASSPGTSQTEAFF
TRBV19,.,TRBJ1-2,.,TGTGCCAGCAGACGCGGGGGCACTAACTATGGCTACACCTTC,CASRRGGTNYGYTF
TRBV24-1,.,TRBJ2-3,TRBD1,TGTGCCACCAGTGGAGGGACAGGGGGCACAGATACGCAGTATTTT,CATSGGTGGTDTQYF
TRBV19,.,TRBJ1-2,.,TGTGCCAGTAGTTCTCGACTGAAAGCTAACTATGGCTACACCTTC,CASSSRLKANYGYTF
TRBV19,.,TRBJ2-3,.,TGTGCCAGTAGTACCACAGGCACAGATACGCAGTATTTT,CASSTTGTDTQYF
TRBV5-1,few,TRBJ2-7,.,TGCGCCAGCAGCGATACTTTACTAGGGCAGTACTTC,CASSDTLLGQYF
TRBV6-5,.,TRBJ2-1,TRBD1,TGTGCCAGCAGGGACAGGGGAGGATTCGATGAGCAGTTCTTC,CASRDRGGFDEQFF
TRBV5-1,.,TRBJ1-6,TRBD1,TGCGCCAGCAGCTGGGGGGACAGTGTAAATTCACCCCTCCACTTT,CASSWGDSVNSPLHF
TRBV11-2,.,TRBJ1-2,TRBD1,TGTGCCAGCAGCTTAGGTCGGAGGGACAGACCCTCTTCTAACTATGGCTACACCTTC,CASSLGRRDRPSSNYGYTF
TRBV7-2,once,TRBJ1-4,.,TGTGCCAGCAGCTTAGGTACAGCAACTAATGAAAAACTGTTTTTT,CASSLGTATNEKLFF
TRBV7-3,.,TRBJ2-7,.,TGTGCCAGCAGTCTATACGAGCAGTACTTC,CASSLYEQYF
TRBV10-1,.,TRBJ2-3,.,TGCGCCAGCAGCCCAAGGGGGACAGCGGGCGATACGCAGTATTTT,CASSPRGTAGDTQYF
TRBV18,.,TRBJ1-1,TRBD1,TGTGCCAGCTCACCACAGGGGGCAAAGAACACTGAAGCTTTCTTT,CASSPQGAKNTEAFF
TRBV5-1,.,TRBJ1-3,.,TGCGCCAGCAGCCGGATCGGGGGATCTGGAAACACCATATATTTT,CASSRIGGSGNTIYF
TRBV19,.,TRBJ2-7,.,TGTGCCAGTAGTACGGACGGGCGGAGGACCTACGAGCAGTACTTC,CASSTDGRRTYEQYF
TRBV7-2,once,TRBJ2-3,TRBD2,TGTGCCAGCAGCCCCCCGGGACTAGCGGGAGGTACAGATACGCAGTATTTT,CASSPPGLAGGTDTQYF
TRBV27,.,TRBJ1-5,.,TGTGCCAGCAGTTTTGGTACAGGCAATCAGCCCCAGCATTTT,CASSFGTGNQPQHF
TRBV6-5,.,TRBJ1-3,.,TGTGCCAGCAGTCCCTCTTACAGCTCTGGAAACACCATATATTTT,CASSPSYSSGNTIYF
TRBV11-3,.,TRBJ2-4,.,TGTGCCAGCAGCCCTCAGCCGGACACGTTAAACATTCAGTACTTC,CASSPQPDTLNIQYF
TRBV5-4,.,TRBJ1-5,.,TGTGCCAGCAGCTTGCAGGGTTCACAGCCCCAGCATTTT,CASSLQGSQPQHF
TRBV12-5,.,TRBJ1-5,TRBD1,TGTGCTAGTGGCCCCGGGACAGGAAATCAGCCCCAGCATTTT,CASGPGTGNQPQHF
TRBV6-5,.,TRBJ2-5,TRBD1,TGTGCCAGCAGTACGAGGGGGCGGGAGACCCAGTACTTC,CASSTRGRETQYF
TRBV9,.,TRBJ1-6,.,TGTGCCAGCAGCGTAGAGGCGGAAAATTCACCCCTCCACTTT,CASSVEAENSPLHF
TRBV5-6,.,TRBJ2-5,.,TGTGCCAGCAGCTTGGAGGGAGTAAAAGAGACCCAGTACTTC,CASSLEGVKETQYF
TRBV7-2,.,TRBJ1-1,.,TGTGCCAGCAGCCCCGAATCAGGGACTTTCGCCACTGAAGCTTTCTTT,CASSPESGTFATEAFF
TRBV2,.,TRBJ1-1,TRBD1,TGTGCCAGCAGTGACGATAAGGACAGGGGGCATTCGGGCACTGAAGCTTTCTTT,CASSDDKDRGHSGTEAFF
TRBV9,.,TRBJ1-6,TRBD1,TGTGCCAGCAGCGTCGGACAGGGAGGGAATTCACCCCTCCACTTT,CASSVGQGGNSPLHF
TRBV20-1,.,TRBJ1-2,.,TGCAGTGCTAGTTTTGACAGCTTTAACTATGGCTACACCTTC,CSASFDSFNYGYTF
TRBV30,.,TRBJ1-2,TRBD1,TGTGCCTGGAACCGGGACAGGAGAGGCTACACCTTC,CAWNRDRRGYTF
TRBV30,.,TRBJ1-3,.,TGTGCCTGGAGTTCTACAGGTTCGGGAAACACCATATATTTT,CAWSSTGSGNTIYF
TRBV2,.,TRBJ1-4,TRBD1,TGTGCCAGCAGTGTGCGGGACAGGGCTGAAAAACTGTTTTTT,CASSVRDRAEKLFF
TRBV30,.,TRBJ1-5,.,TGTGCCTGGAGCTCCCTTGATAGTCAGCCCCAGCATTTT,CAWSSLDSQPQHF
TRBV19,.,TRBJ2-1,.,TGTGCCAGTATTAAGGGGGGGGACAACAATGAGCAGTTCTTC,CASIKGGDNNEQFF
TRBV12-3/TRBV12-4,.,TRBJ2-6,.,TGTGCCAGCAGCCTACTCGGGGCCAACGTCCTGACTTTC,CASSLLGANVLTF
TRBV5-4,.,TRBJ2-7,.,TGTGCCAGCAGTTCAGGGGCAGCCCTCTCCTACGAGCAGTACTTC,CASSSGAALSYEQYF
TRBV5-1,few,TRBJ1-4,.,TGCGCCAGCAGCGTAGCAGCACGAGCTAATGAAAAACTGTTTTTT,CASSVAARANEKLFF